One sample yielded the 8 T cell receptor beta chains listed below, sequenced in a study of immune heterogeneity within non-small cell lung tumors. Amplification of the TCR beta CDR3 was achieved through multiplex PCR with 32 V and 13 J primers. TCRdb used MiXCR to reprocess the multiplex PCR reads, holding one entry per CDR3 protein. The table has about 15,000 distinct CDR3 sequences, 25% to 35% seen once; the top ten hold about 16%. Bulk tumor genomic DNA (approximately 640 ng per sample) served as template. Surgeons took several biopsies per primary tumor, spaced far apart, during surgery. Before undergoing curative surgery, patients had newly diagnosed non-small cell lung cancer that was untreated. The specimen sequenced was lung tumor tissue. The receptors here all came from a woman between 45 and 65 years old with non-small cell lung cancer.

This clonotype was recorded many times. The rearrangement uses TRBV24-1 and TRBJ2-1; D is uncertain. V dropped 3 bases and J dropped 9 bases, with 8 bases sitting between them. The CDR3 is 12 residues long. From germline, CDR1 is KGHDR and CDR2 SFDVKD. CDR3 amino acids: CATSDPPGEQFF. The CDR3 bases are TGTGCCACCAGTGATCCCCCTGGTGAGCAGTTCTTC.

This sequence joins TRBV20-1 and TRBJ2-2; 7 nucleotides match TRBD1. Germline trimming cut 0 bases from V and 3 bases from J; bases unmatched to any gene: 10. CDR3 length: 17 amino acids. Germline loops: CDR1 DFQATT, CDR2 SNEGSKA (reference sequence). The CDR3, as DNA: TGCAGTGCTAGAGATTCGGGTAGGACAGGAGACACCGGGGAGCTGTTTTTT. Translation gives CSARDSGRTGDTGELFF.

This clonotype is labeled as medium-sized. The CDR3 protein is CSARVASRLNTEAFF. DNA of the CDR3: TGCAGTGCTAGGGTAGCCTCGAGGTTGAACACTGAAGCTTTCTTT. This chain connects TRBV20-1 to TRBJ1-1, with D uncertain. V shed 3 bases and J shed 0 bases, with 14 bases lying between them. Germline V CDR1 and CDR2: DFQATT, SNEGSKA (reference sequence). The CDR3 is made up of 15 amino acids.

On this clonotype: A much larger clone lies one base from this, so it may be a read error. The chain has TRBV12-3 or TRBV12-4 and TRBJ1-5; a weak D match, TRBD1 (6 bases). With 4 bases removed from V and 4 bases from J, the gap between germline ends came to 11 bases. This CDR3 is built from 14 residues. The CDR3: CASSWDTVNQPQHF. CDR3 nucleotides: TGTGCCAGCAGTTGGGACACGGTAAATCAGCCCCAGCATTTT.

The V gene is TRBV20-1, the J gene TRBJ1-6; 8 bases map to TRBD1. This CDR3 is 14 amino acids long. Germline loops: CDR1 DFQATT, CDR2 SNEGSKA (reference sequence). Trimming cost V 0 bases and J 10 bases; bases outside gene matches: 5. The CDR3: CSAREDRENSPLHF. The CDR3 nucleotides are TGCAGTGCTAGAGAGGACAGGGAAAACTCACCCCTCCACTTT.

This clonotype is labeled medium-sized (0.01 to 0.1%). The chain employs TRBV18 and TRBJ2-7, with D unclear. Germline loops: CDR1 KGHSH, CDR2 LQKENI. V was pared by 6 bases and J by 0 bases, with 6 bases between. The CDR3 is made up of 12 amino acids. The CDR3 sequence: CASSPGSYEQYF. The CDR3 DNA follows: TGTGCCAGCTCCCCCGGCTCCTACGAGCAGTACTTC.

This clonotype was seen many times. The chain joins TRBV6-1 to TRBJ2-6; TRBD2 is a possible D gene (5 bases). Germline values: CDR1 MNHNS, CDR2 SASEGT. The CDR3 sequence is 19 residues long. The V gene lost 0 bases and the J gene lost 0 bases, with 15 bases spanning the gap. CDR3 in DNA: TGTGCCAGCAGTGAAGCAGTAGAGGGAGAAAGCTCTGGGGCCAACGTCCTGACTTTC. Protein sequence: CASSEAVEGESSGANVLTF.

The J gene is TRBJ2-5, the V gene TRBV7-8; no definite D call. Germline loops: CDR1 SGHVS, CDR2 FQNEAQ. This CDR3 comprises 14 residues. V lost 5 bases to trimming and J lost 0 bases, with 10 bases between them. CDR3 residues: CASSPAPNQETQYF. DNA for the CDR3: TGTGCCAGCAGCCCAGCACCTAACCAAGAGACCCAGTACTTC.